The 14 T cell receptor beta chains below all came from one sample that was sequenced in a study of cytomegalovirus exposure and HLA in healthy donors. PCR amplification relied on 60 Vbeta primers (plus 13 Jbeta primers). The assay was immunoSEQ multiplex PCR, and TCRdb's table has in-frame clones only and misses some. Of 120,000 or so clones listed, around 84% are singletons. The sequencing input was PBMCs. These receptors originate from a man aged 18-30 years in good health and CMV-seronegative.

V gene TRBV2 combines with J gene TRBJ1-1; D unresolved. CDR1 is SNHLY, CDR2 FYNNEI, per germline. V was shortened by 5 bases and J by 3 bases, with 7 bases between the two germline ends. The CDR3 sequence is 12 residues long. The CDR3 DNA sequence: TGTGCCAGCAGTAACAGTTACACTGAAGCTTTCTTT. It encodes CASSNSYTEAFF.

This clone was picked up a small number of times. This chain connects TRBV6-1 to TRBJ1-2; maybe TRBD1 (6 bases). Trimming removed 5 bases from V and 8 bases from J, with 15 bases in between. CDR3 size: 13 residues. From germline, CDR1 is MNHNS and CDR2 SASEGT. CDR3 loop: CASSSGHPGGYTF. Here the CDR3 DNA reads TGTGCCAGCAGTTCGGGACACCCTGGGGGCTACACCTTC.

The J gene is TRBJ2-3, the V gene TRBV7-8; D is perhaps TRBD2 (5 bases). The CDR3 spans 15 residues. CDR1 SGHVS and CDR2 FQNEAQ come from the germline V gene. Trimming cost V 1 base and J 2 bases, with 10 bases left between them. This CDR3 reads CASSLGSASTDTQYF. The CDR3 DNA follows: TGTGCCAGCAGCTTAGGTAGCGCCTCCACAGATACGCAGTATTTT. The entire variable domain, with the rest obtained from reference TRBV7-8 and TRBJ2-3, is as follows: GAGVSQSPRYKVAKRGQDVALRCDPISGHVSLFWYQQALGQGPEFLTYFQNEAQLDKSGLPSDRFFAERPEGSVSTLKIQRTQQEDSAVYLCASSLGSASTDTQYFGPGTRLTVL.

The rearrangement links TRBV5-1 to TRBJ2-5; 10 nucleotides align to TRBD1. Germline trimming cut 5 bases from V and 5 bases from J; bases unmatched to any gene: 6. Germline V lookup: CDR1 SGHRS, CDR2 YFSETQ. This CDR3 has 14 amino acids. The CDR3 bases are TGCGCCAGCAGAGCGACAGGGGGCGGGGAGACCCAGTACTTC. Residues: CASRATGGGETQYF.

The V gene is TRBV2, the J gene TRBJ1-2; D perhaps matches TRBD1 (5 bases). This CDR3 is built from 16 residues. Germline loops: CDR1 SNHLY, CDR2 FYNNEI. Trimming cost V 6 bases and J 4 bases, with 21 bases left between them. CDR3 nucleotides: TGTGCCAGCAGCCCAGAACAGGTCCTATCGACCTATGGCTACACCTTC. Translation gives CASSPEQVLSTYGYTF.

This chain uses TRBV7-3 with TRBJ2-7; possibly TRBD1 for D (6 bases). CDR3 size: 13 residues. Looked up from germline, CDR1 is SGHTA and CDR2 is FQGTGA. The V end lost 1 base, the J end lost 3 bases, and 7 bases lay between the germline ends. CDR3 loop: CASSLMDSYEQYF. CDR3 sequence (DNA): TGTGCCAGCAGCTTAATGGACAGCTACGAGCAGTACTTC.

This sequence joins TRBV6-1 and TRBJ1-3, with TRBD1 identical over 8 bases. V lost 6 bases and J lost 0; bases outside the gene matches: 4. CDR1 is MNHNS, CDR2 SASEGT, per germline. The CDR3 sequence is 15 residues long. The DNA of the CDR3 is TGTGCCAGCAGCGGGACAGGATTCTCTGGAAACACCATATATTTT. Its protein product is CASSGTGFSGNTIYF.

The gene calls are TRBV5-6 and TRBJ2-3, with 9 nucleotides matching TRBD1. This CDR3 spans 16 amino acids. J was trimmed by 5 bases and V by 4 bases; bases with no gene match: 11. CDR1 is SGHDT and CDR2 is YYEEEE in the germline V gene. CDR3 loop: CASSKDRGSHRDTQYF. The CDR3 region has the DNA TGTGCCAGCAGCAAGGACAGGGGATCCCACAGAGATACGCAGTATTTT.

This chain connects TRBV6-1 to TRBJ2-7; D possibly corresponds to TRBD1 (6 bases). Trimming stripped 6 bases from V and 7 bases from J, with 19 bases between. The CDR3 sequence is 14 residues long. In germline, CDR1 is MNHNS, CDR2 SASEGT. CDR3 nucleotide sequence: TGTGCCAGCAGAACTAGGGTTCCTCAGGGGGAGCAGTACTTC. Protein product: CASRTRVPQGEQYF.

This clone turned up a few times. The CDR3 is CASSSLGPEAFF. The CDR3 region has the DNA TGTGCCAGCAGCTCACTGGGCCCTGAAGCTTTCTTT. This chain connects TRBV7-9 to TRBJ1-1; D remains unclear. Germline lookup yields CDR1 SEHNR and CDR2 FQNEAQ (reference sequence). Trimming removed 4 bases from V and 6 bases from J, with 9 bases in between. The CDR3 covers 12 residues. The whole variable domain, remainder taken from reference TRBV7-9 and TRBJ1-1, is DTGVSQNPRHKITKRGQNVTFRCDPISEHNRLYWYRQTLGQGPEFLTYFQNEAQLEKSRLLSDRFSAERPKGSFSTLEIQRTEQGDSAMYLCASSSLGPEAFFGQGTRLTVV.

Of note for this clone: This CDR3 is also generated by other DNA sequences in the sample. The chain couples TRBV6-1 to TRBJ2-6; TRBD2 might be the D (5 bases). The germline V gene has CDR1 MNHNS and CDR2 SASEGT. Trimming removed 2 bases at V and 1 base at J, with 6 bases between. CDR3 length equals 15 residues. The CDR3 DNA reads TGTGCCAGCAGTGAACGAGGGTCTGGGGCCAACGTCCTGACTTTC. The encoded protein is CASSERGSGANVLTF.

This clone was found a few times. The V call is TRBV9, the J call TRBJ1-1; unclear D gene. With 0 bases removed from V and 4 bases from J, the gap between germline ends came to 10 bases. CDR3 length: 14 residues. Germline CDR1 reads SGDLS; CDR2 reads YYNGEE. The CDR3 here is CASSVGNMATEAFF. DNA of the CDR3: TGTGCCAGCAGCGTAGGAAATATGGCCACTGAAGCTTTCTTT. The variable domain in full, completed from reference TRBV9 and TRBJ1-1, reads DSGVTQTPKHLITATGQRVTLRCSPRSGDLSVYWYQQSLDQGLQFLIQYYNGEERAKGNILERFSAQQFPDLHSELNLSSLELGDSALYFCASSVGNMATEAFFGQGTRLTVV.

A few counts support this clone. V is TRBV25-1 and J is TRBJ2-2; a possible D gene is TRBD1 (5 bases). The ends were cut back, 4 bases at V and 5 bases at J, with 8 bases in the middle. Per the germline V gene, CDR1 is MGHDK and CDR2 is SYGVNS. CDR3 length: 13 amino acids. This CDR3 is CASSADSTGELFF. The CDR3 nucleotides read TGTGCCAGCAGTGCCGACAGTACCGGGGAGCTGTTTTTT.

The chain combines TRBV6-5 with TRBJ1-2; D uncertain. Trimming took 5 bases from V and 10 from J, leaving 17 bases between them. Germline values: CDR1 MNHEY, CDR2 SVGAGI. There are 13 residues in the CDR3. The CDR3 is CASSLSGECDYTF. As DNA, the CDR3 is TGTGCCAGCAGTCTCTCTGGGGAGTGTGACTACACCTTC.